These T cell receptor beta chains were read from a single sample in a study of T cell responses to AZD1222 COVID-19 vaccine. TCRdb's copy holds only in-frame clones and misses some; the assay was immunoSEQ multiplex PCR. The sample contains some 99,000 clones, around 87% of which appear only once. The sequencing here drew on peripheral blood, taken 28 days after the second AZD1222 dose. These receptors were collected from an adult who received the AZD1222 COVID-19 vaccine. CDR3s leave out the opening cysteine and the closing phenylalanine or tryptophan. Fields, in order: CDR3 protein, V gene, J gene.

cdr3_aa: ASSLRQISANTEAF
v_call: TRBV11-2
j_call: TRBJ1-1

cdr3_aa: ASSPPGGTGKADTQY
v_call: TRBV7-2
j_call: TRBJ2-3

cdr3_aa: ASSLAPNTEAF
v_call: TRBV7-2
j_call: TRBJ1-1

cdr3_aa: ASSVVSQGPYNEQF
v_call: TRBV9
j_call: TRBJ2-1

cdr3_aa: ASSEFHRAHEQF
v_call: TRBV2
j_call: TRBJ2-1

cdr3_aa: ASSGGRDRYTEAF
v_call: TRBV2
j_call: TRBJ1-1

cdr3_aa: ASSTALSGPLGNQPQH
v_call: TRBV28
j_call: TRBJ1-5

cdr3_aa: ASSKLPSLEVYTEAF
v_call: TRBV19
j_call: TRBJ1-1

cdr3_aa: ASSQEAGQGSYNEQF
v_call: TRBV4-2
j_call: TRBJ2-1

cdr3_aa: ASSTGTGIFGELF
v_call: TRBV28
j_call: TRBJ2-2

cdr3_aa: ASSLDRVRDEQY
v_call: TRBV28
j_call: TRBJ2-7

cdr3_aa: ASSPGAKNIQY
v_call: TRBV28
j_call: TRBJ2-4

cdr3_aa: ASSPLEAGGPGEQY
v_call: TRBV5-1
j_call: TRBJ2-7

cdr3_aa: ASSQVIGPRHGDEAF
v_call: TRBV4-2
j_call: TRBJ1-1

cdr3_aa: ASSYTGDRGYT
v_call: TRBV7-2
j_call: TRBJ1-2

cdr3_aa: ASSLARGNTEAF
v_call: TRBV18
j_call: TRBJ1-1

cdr3_aa: ASSSLLGTFEAF
v_call: TRBV6-2/TRBV6-3
j_call: TRBJ1-1

cdr3_aa: ASSLGGTGSQPQH
v_call: TRBV5-4
j_call: TRBJ1-5

cdr3_aa: ASSWPAGGPDTGELF
v_call: TRBV7-9
j_call: TRBJ2-2

cdr3_aa: ASSQDAGYGGYT
v_call: TRBV3-1/TRBV3-2
j_call: TRBJ1-2

cdr3_aa: ASSARDGGYT
v_call: TRBV2
j_call: TRBJ1-2

cdr3_aa: ASSLDAGPTPQH
v_call: TRBV28
j_call: TRBJ1-5

cdr3_aa: ASSYSGRDTEAF
v_call: TRBV6-2/TRBV6-3
j_call: TRBJ1-1

cdr3_aa: AWSAGGSYNSPLH
v_call: TRBV30
j_call: TRBJ1-6

cdr3_aa: ASSYLGQGPSYEQY
v_call: TRBV6-6
j_call: TRBJ2-7

cdr3_aa: ASTLDSHTDTQY
v_call: TRBV7-9
j_call: TRBJ2-3

cdr3_aa: ASIKRGAGYEQY
v_call: TRBV28
j_call: TRBJ2-7

cdr3_aa: ASSSKGTEAF
v_call: TRBV6-5
j_call: TRBJ1-1

cdr3_aa: ASSQDLRTAFNEKLF
v_call: TRBV4-3
j_call: TRBJ1-4

cdr3_aa: ASSADWVNTEAF
v_call: TRBV7-9
j_call: TRBJ1-1

cdr3_aa: ASSTRLGSPLH
v_call: TRBV6-5
j_call: TRBJ1-6

cdr3_aa: ASSAGTGGNSPLH
v_call: TRBV2
j_call: TRBJ1-6

cdr3_aa: ASKPTPTGPYEQY
v_call: TRBV27
j_call: TRBJ2-7